The sequence of this TCR beta chain was determined in a study of T cell responses to AZD1222 COVID-19 vaccine. General observations from the study: Nearly half of spike-specific TCRs reportedly target unmutated variant regions.

CDR1 is MNHEY, CDR2 SMNVEV, per germline (reference sequence). Trimming cost V 6 bases and J 0 bases; bases outside gene matches: 7. CDR3 size: 16 residues. Note on this clone: Its antigen is not known.

Some clones are missing from TCRdb's copy, which holds only in-frame ones; the method was immunoSEQ multiplex PCR. The repertoire consists of under 110,000 clones, with 80% to 95% occurring once and the leading ten covering 6.5% to 10%. The specimen comprised peripheral blood, sampled 28 days after the second AZD1222 dose. The TCR comes from an adult who received the AZD1222 COVID-19 vaccine. The chain uses TRBV27 and TRBJ2-3, with TRBD2 matching 9 bases. Written as DNA, the CDR3 is TGTGCCAGCAGCTTCATAGCGGGGGCCAGCACAGATACGCAGTATTTT. Its translation is CASSFIAGASTDTQYF.